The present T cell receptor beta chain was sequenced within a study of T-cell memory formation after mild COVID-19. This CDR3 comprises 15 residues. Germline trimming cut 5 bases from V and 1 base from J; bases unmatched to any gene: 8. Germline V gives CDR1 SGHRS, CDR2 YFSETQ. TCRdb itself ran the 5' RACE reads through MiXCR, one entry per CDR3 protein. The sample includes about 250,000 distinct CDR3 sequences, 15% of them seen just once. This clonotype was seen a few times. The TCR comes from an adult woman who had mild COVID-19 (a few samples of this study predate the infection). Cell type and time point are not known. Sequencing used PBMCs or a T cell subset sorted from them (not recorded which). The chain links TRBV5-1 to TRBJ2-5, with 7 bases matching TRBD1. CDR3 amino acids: CASSPQGTSQETQYF. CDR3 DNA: TGCGCCAGCAGTCCACAGGGGACGTCCCAAGAGACCCAGTACTTC.